A single sample gave rise to the 30 T cell receptor beta chains below, sequenced in a study of naive and memory T cell subsets. General study findings and limits: A few larger clonotypes appeared in naive repertoires, especially CD8, possibly memory cells re-expressing CD45RA.

Two oligonucleotides, mixed equimolar, formed the beta constant-region primer covering TRBC1 and TRBC2. The ligated cDNA underwent four PCR rounds using SP2 and nested alpha and beta constant-region primers. In TCRdb, the UMI-ligation and nested PCR reads were re-called with MiXCR into one record per CDR3 protein. The profile shows more than 95,000 distinct CDR3 sequences, about 14% of them singletons. Their antigen targets remain unknown. Material: naive CD8+ T cells from blood. These receptors were collected from a human donor in good health.

V gene TRBV20-1 combines with J gene TRBJ2-7; 10 nucleotides line up with TRBD1. The CDR3 runs to 13 residues. With 5 bases clipped from V and 1 base from J, the junction kept 2 bases outside the gene matches. The germline V gene encodes CDR1 DFQATT and CDR2 SNEGSKA (reference sequence). CDR3 bases: TGCAGTGCTGGACAGGGGGGTTCCTACGAGCAGTACTTC. Translation: CSAGQGGSYEQYF.

In nucleotides, the CDR3 is TGTGCCAGCAGCCAGATAGAGGGACTCAGCCCCACAGATACGCAGTATTTT. This sequence encodes CASSQIEGLSPTDTQYF. V usage is TRBV4-2 and J usage is TRBJ2-3; perhaps TRBD2 as D (6 bases). The germline V gene has CDR1 LGHNA and CDR2 YNFKEQ. With 3 bases removed from V and 2 bases from J, the gap between germline ends came to 18 bases. The CDR3 totals 17 residues.

The V gene is TRBV6-6, the J gene TRBJ2-1; TRBD1 agrees at 10 bases. The V and J ends lost 0 bases and 0 bases, in that order; junction bases with no gene match: 17. CDR3 size: 22 residues. CDR1 and CDR2 from the germline V gene are MNHNY and SVGAGI (reference sequence). The CDR3 region is CASSYSGLRDRGHGSSYNEQFF. As DNA, the CDR3 is TGTGCCAGCAGTTACTCAGGTCTCCGGGACAGGGGTCACGGAAGCTCCTACAATGAGCAGTTCTTC.

This clonotype was seen a few times. This chain joins TRBV2 and TRBJ1-2; maybe TRBD1 (6 bases). Germline V gene lookup returns CDR1 SNHLY and CDR2 FYNNEI. The CDR3 loop spans 13 amino acids. Trimming shortened V by 4 bases and J by 7 bases, and 13 bases separated the two germline ends. The CDR3 protein is CASSGRGAGGYTF. The CDR3 nucleotides are TGTGCCAGCAGTGGACGGGGGGCGGGTGGCTACACCTTC. The whole variable domain, remainder taken from reference TRBV2 and TRBJ1-2, is EPEVTQTPSHQVTQMGQEVILRCVPISNHLYFYWYRQILGQKVEFLVSFYNNEISEKSEIFDDQFSVERPDGSNFTLKIRSTKLEDSAMYFCASSGRGAGGYTFGSGTRLTVV.

This sequence joins TRBV30 and TRBJ1-1, with D maybe TRBD1 (5 bases). This CDR3 contains 15 residues. The V gene's germline CDR1 is GTSNPN and CDR2 SVGIG (reference sequence). Between the trimmed V and J ends, which lost 0 bases and 3 bases, there was a span of 14 bases. The CDR3 here is CAWSVGGPGDTEAFF. CDR3 DNA sequence: TGTGCCTGGAGTGTAGGTGGTCCGGGGGACACTGAAGCTTTCTTT.

This clonotype showed up just a few times. The rearrangement links TRBV4-2 to TRBJ1-5; D unclear. Per germline, CDR1 LGHNA and CDR2 YNFKEQ. The CDR3 covers 15 residues. Trimming left V 0 bases short and J 1 base short, with 7 bases between. The CDR3 DNA sequence: TGTGCCAGCAGCCAAGAGACTGACAGCAATCAGCCCCAGCATTTT. Its protein is CASSQETDSNQPQHF.

The rearrangement uses TRBV7-6 and TRBJ2-7, with D perhaps TRBD2 (6 bases). This CDR3 has 14 residues. Between the trimmed V and J ends, which lost 2 bases and 0 bases, there was a span of 8 bases. Germline V gene lookup returns CDR1 SGHVS and CDR2 FNYEAQ. CDR3 residues: CASSLSGVSYEQYF. The CDR3 region has the DNA TGTGCCAGCAGCTTATCGGGAGTCTCCTACGAGCAGTACTTC.

The chain combines TRBV12-3 or TRBV12-4 with TRBJ2-1; D is undetermined. Trimming shortened V by 6 bases and J by 7 bases, and 10 bases separated the two germline ends. The CDR3 runs to 12 residues. CDR3 coding DNA: TGTGCCAGCAGCTCGGTCAATAATGAGCAGTTCTTC. Translation: CASSSVNNEQFF.

The chain employs TRBV7-2 and TRBJ2-3, with D perhaps TRBD1 or TRBD2 (5 bases each). In germline, CDR1 is SGHTA, CDR2 FQGNSA. The germline V and J ends were trimmed by 1 base and 3 bases, with 26 bases remaining between them. CDR3 length equals 20 residues. The CDR3 protein is CASSLEWSVVDGGRTDTQYF. CDR3 DNA sequence: TGTGCCAGCAGCTTAGAGTGGTCGGTAGTTGATGGGGGAAGGACAGATACGCAGTATTTT.

The genes are TRBV15 and TRBJ2-7; the D gene could be TRBD1 or TRBD2 (5 bases each). The V gene lost 5 bases and the J gene lost 0 bases, with 11 bases spanning the gap. The CDR3 sequence is 14 residues long. Germline values: CDR1 LNHNV, CDR2 YYDKDF (reference sequence). In DNA form, the CDR3 reads TGTGCCACCAGCTGGGACCAGAACTCCTACGAGCAGTACTTC. As protein: CATSWDQNSYEQYF.

This clonotype was detected only a few times. This chain uses TRBV12-3 or TRBV12-4 with TRBJ1-1; TRBD1 matches at 7 bases. V shed 5 bases, J shed 1 base, and the junction held 10 bases outside the gene matches. This CDR3 is 16 amino acids long. This CDR3 is CASSLSFGQANTEAFF. CDR3 DNA: TGTGCCAGCAGTCTAAGCTTTGGACAGGCGAACACTGAAGCTTTCTTT.

This clonotype was observed a few times. The chain combines TRBV28 with TRBJ2-3, with D hard to call. V was clipped by 5 bases and J by 0 bases, with 24 bases between them. CDR1 is MDHEN, CDR2 SYDVKM, per germline. The CDR3 spans 19 residues. The CDR3 DNA sequence: TGTGCCAGCAGTATTCCTCGGAGTCCCTCCCACGCTAGCACAGATACGCAGTATTTT. Its translation: CASSIPRSPSHASTDTQYF.

This clonotype has at least ten counts. The genes are TRBV4-2 and TRBJ1-5; TRBD1 matches at 10 bases. The CDR3 consists of 16 residues. The ends lost 3 bases at V and 0 bases at J; junction bases unmatched: 2. CDR1 is LGHNA, CDR2 YNFKEQ, per germline. Written as DNA, the CDR3 is TGTGCCAGCAGCCAGGGACAGGGGTATAGCAATCAGCCCCAGCATTTT. This gives the protein CASSQGQGYSNQPQHF.

This clonotype was observed many times. The chain combines TRBV4-2 with TRBJ2-3; TRBD2 matches at 11 bases. The CDR3 covers 18 residues. Germline assignment: CDR1 LGHNA and CDR2 YNFKEQ. Trimming removed 4 bases from V and 2 bases from J; junction bases left unmatched: 11. The CDR3 here is CASSPPAVLAGATDTQYF. The CDR3 DNA reads as TGTGCCAGCAGCCCACCCGCTGTACTAGCGGGGGCCACAGATACGCAGTATTTT.

This clonotype was seen a handful of times. J is TRBJ1-3 and V is TRBV28; D ambiguous. This CDR3 comprises 16 residues. Germline lookup yields CDR1 MDHEN and CDR2 SYDVKM. Trimming took off 4 bases at V and 3 bases at J, with 16 bases between the two ends. The CDR3 DNA reads TGTGCCAGCAGTTACACCCGAGGGTCGCTTGGAAACACCATATATTTT. It is translated as CASSYTRGSLGNTIYF.

In its sample, this clonotype was seen many times. The rearrangement links TRBV12-3 or TRBV12-4 to TRBJ2-3, with TRBD1 identical over 8 bases. Germline trimming cut 8 bases from V and 5 bases from J; bases unmatched to any gene: 3. The CDR3 is 12 residues long. CDR3 sequence reads: CASGQGKDTQYF. The CDR3 DNA is TGTGCCAGCGGACAGGGCAAAGATACGCAGTATTTT.

This clonotype occurred many times. The CDR3 DNA reads as TGTGCCTGGTCGGGACTAGGATTTTCGGATGAGCAGTTCTTC. The encoded protein is CAWSGLGFSDEQFF. The chain combines TRBV30 with TRBJ2-1; 8 bases match TRBD2. The V gene's germline CDR1 is GTSNPN and CDR2 SVGIG (reference sequence). The CDR3 is 14 residues long. Unmatched junction bases numbered 11, after V lost 5 bases and J lost 8 bases.

CDR3 loop: CASSPGHSDTQYF. In nucleotides, the CDR3 is TGCGCCAGCAGCCCCGGACATTCAGATACGCAGTATTTT. The chain employs TRBV4-1 and TRBJ2-3, with a weak D call TRBD1 (5 bases). Germline CDR1 reads MGHRA; CDR2 reads YSYEKL. Trimming removed 4 bases from V and 4 bases from J, with 9 bases in between. This CDR3 contains 13 residues.

The chain has TRBV5-6 and TRBJ1-1; D is uncertain. V gave up 2 bases and J gave up 10 bases, with 18 bases separating them. The CDR3 runs to 14 residues. CDR1 is SGHDT, CDR2 YYEEEE, per germline. The CDR3 sequence is CASSLWTDVRVAFF. CDR3 coding DNA: TGTGCCAGCAGCTTATGGACGGACGTTCGAGTAGCTTTCTTT.

This clonotype was recorded at least ten times. The rearrangement links TRBV20-1 to TRBJ2-1; 10 bases match TRBD2. The CDR3 consists of 14 residues. The V gene end was trimmed by 5 bases and the J gene end by 4 bases; junction bases not matched to a gene: 5. Germline CDR1 DFQATT, CDR2 SNEGSKA (reference sequence). The CDR3, as DNA: TGCAGTGCTCCTAGCGGGGGCCCTTACAATGAGCAGTTCTTC. It yields the protein CSAPSGGPYNEQFF.

The chain has TRBV7-9 and TRBJ2-2; D not resolved. V was clipped by 5 bases and J by 0 bases, with 7 bases between them. From germline, CDR1 is SEHNR and CDR2 FQNEAQ (reference sequence). CDR3 length: 14 residues. Written as DNA, the CDR3 is TGTGCCAGCAGCCGGGTCACGAACACCGGGGAGCTGTTTTTT. It translates to CASSRVTNTGELFF.

This clonotype was seen a few times. V usage is TRBV6-5 and J usage is TRBJ2-1, with a tentative D call TRBD2 (6 bases). The V and J ends lost 6 bases and 7 bases respectively, with 10 bases between them. In germline, CDR1 is MNHEY, CDR2 SVGAGI. The CDR3 runs 12 residues. CDR3 bases: TGTGCCAGCAGGCGCGGAGGGAATGAGCAGTTCTTC. Its protein product is CASRRGGNEQFF.

To note about this clonotype: A much larger clone differs from this one at a single base, so this may be a read error. J is TRBJ1-2 and V is TRBV7-2; D is undetermined. Germline CDR1 and CDR2: SGHTA and FQGNSA. The CDR3 spans 15 residues. This CDR3 reads CDSSLIPPHNHGYTF. The CDR3 nucleotides read TGTGACAGCAGCTTAATCCCACCCCATAACCATGGCTACACCTTC.

This clonotype showed up just a few times. The V call is TRBV27, the J call TRBJ2-7; a possible D gene is TRBD1 (6 bases). Trimming removed 5 bases at V and 5 bases at J, with 13 bases between. CDR1 and CDR2 from the germline V gene are MNHEY and SMNVEV (reference sequence). The CDR3 has 13 residues. CDR3 protein: CASSTTGTHEQYF. CDR3 coding DNA: TGTGCCAGCAGTACAACAGGGACCCACGAGCAGTACTTC.

The genes are TRBV4-2 and TRBJ2-7; TRBD1 aligns across 7 bases. The germline CDR1 and CDR2 sequences are LGHNA and YNFKEQ. J lost 2 bases, V lost 2 bases, and 6 bases had no gene match. This CDR3 spans 15 amino acids. The CDR3: CASSQRFGTAYEQYF. CDR3 DNA: TGTGCCAGCAGCCAACGATTCGGGACAGCCTACGAGCAGTACTTC.

This clonotype has just a few counts. The rearrangement uses TRBV24-1 and TRBJ2-2; D uncertain. CDR1 KGHDR and CDR2 SFDVKD come from the germline V gene. V was cut by 4 bases and J by 7 bases, with 12 bases left in between. CDR3 length: 14 residues. The CDR3, as DNA: TGTGCCACCAGTGACTTGGGAACCGGCGGGGAGCTGTTTTTT. This sequence encodes CATSDLGTGGELFF.

This clonotype showed up many times. The chain carries TRBV3-1 and TRBJ2-7; tentatively, D is TRBD2 (6 bases). CDR1 LGHDT and CDR2 YNNKEL come from the germline V gene (reference sequence). Trimming left V 8 bases short and J 2 bases short, with 10 bases between. CDR3 size: 12 residues. The CDR3 DNA reads TGTGCCAGCGGCCCGGGGGCCTACGAGCAGTACTTC. Translated, it gives CASGPGAYEQYF.

The chain recombines TRBV2 with TRBJ2-7; no clear D. The CDR3 is 13 residues long. Trimming stripped 3 bases from V and 0 bases from J, with 6 bases between. Germline V gene sequence: CDR1 SNHLY, CDR2 FYNNEI. This CDR3 reads CASSDVSSYEQYF. In DNA, the CDR3 is TGTGCCAGCAGTGACGTTAGCTCCTACGAGCAGTACTTC.

In its sample, this clonotype was seen a few times. This sequence joins TRBV27 and TRBJ1-1, with TRBD1 matching over 8 bases. The ends lost 1 base at V and 4 bases at J; junction bases unmatched: 8. The CDR3 totals 16 residues. The germline gives CDR1 MNHEY, CDR2 SMNVEV (reference sequence). DNA for the CDR3: TGTGCCAGCAGTTTATTAGGGCAGGGGGCGGGCACTGAAGCTTTCTTT. It yields the protein CASSLLGQGAGTEAFF.

The chain couples TRBV12-3 or TRBV12-4 to TRBJ1-1; the match to TRBD1 covers 7 bases. This CDR3 has 14 amino acids. With 5 bases clipped from V and 7 bases from J, the junction kept 10 bases outside the gene matches. CDR3 sequence (DNA): TGTGCCAGCAGTCTATCAGGGGGAGTTGATGAAGCTTTCTTT. This encodes CASSLSGGVDEAFF.